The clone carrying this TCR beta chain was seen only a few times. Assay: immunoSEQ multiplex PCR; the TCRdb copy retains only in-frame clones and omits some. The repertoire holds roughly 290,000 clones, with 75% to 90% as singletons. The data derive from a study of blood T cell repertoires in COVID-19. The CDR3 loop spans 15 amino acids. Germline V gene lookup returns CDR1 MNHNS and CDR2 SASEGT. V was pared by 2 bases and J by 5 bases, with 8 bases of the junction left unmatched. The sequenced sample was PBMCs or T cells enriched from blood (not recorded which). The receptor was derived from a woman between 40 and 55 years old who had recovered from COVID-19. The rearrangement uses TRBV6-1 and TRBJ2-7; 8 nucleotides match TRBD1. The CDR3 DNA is TGTGCCAGCAGTGAAATAAGATCAGGGGGCGACGAGCAGTACTTC. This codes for CASSEIRSGGDEQYF.